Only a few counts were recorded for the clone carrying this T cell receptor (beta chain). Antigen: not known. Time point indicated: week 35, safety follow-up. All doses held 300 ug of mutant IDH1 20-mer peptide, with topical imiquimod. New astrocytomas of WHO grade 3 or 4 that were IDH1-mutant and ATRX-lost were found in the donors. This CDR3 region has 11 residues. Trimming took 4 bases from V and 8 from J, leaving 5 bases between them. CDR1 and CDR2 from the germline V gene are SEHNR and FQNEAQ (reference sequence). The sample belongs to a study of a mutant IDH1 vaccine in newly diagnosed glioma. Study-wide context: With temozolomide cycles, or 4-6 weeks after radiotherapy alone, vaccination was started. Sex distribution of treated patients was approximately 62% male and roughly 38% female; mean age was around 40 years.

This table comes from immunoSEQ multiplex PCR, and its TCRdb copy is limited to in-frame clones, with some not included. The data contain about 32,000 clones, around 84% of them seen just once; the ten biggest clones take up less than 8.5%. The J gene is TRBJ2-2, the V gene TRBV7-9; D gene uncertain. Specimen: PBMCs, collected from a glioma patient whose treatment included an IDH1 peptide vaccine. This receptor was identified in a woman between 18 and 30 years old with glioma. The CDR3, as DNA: TGTGCCAGCAGCTCCTCGGGGGAGCTGTTTTTT. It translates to CASSSSGELFF.